Below, 5 T cell receptor beta chains from the same sample are listed, as sequenced in a study of regulatory T cells in long-lasting Graves disease. Sample time point: newly diagnosed GD, antithyroid drugs for less than 3 months. TCR sequences were obtained from RNA taken from PBMCs. Library construction for TCR beta used iRepertoire HTBI primers and Arm-PCR of CDR3 regions. TCRdb re-called the multiplex PCR reads with MiXCR, one entry per CDR3 protein. Here the sample spans 240,000 or so distinct CDR3 sequences, over 20% being singletons. The material sequenced was peripheral blood mononuclear cells (PBMCs), taken at new diagnosis, from a patient treated with antithyroid drugs. The receptors stem from a female donor with Graves disease.

This clonotype appeared many times. The chain has TRBV3-1 and TRBJ1-1; D is undetermined. The CDR3 spans 17 residues. Looked up from germline, CDR1 is LGHDT and CDR2 is YNNKEL (reference sequence). The V end was cut by 0 bases, the J end by 2 bases, with 16 bases between. The CDR3 DNA reads as TGTGCCAGCAGCCAAGATCTATCTGGGAAGATCAACACTGAAGCTTTCTTT. Protein sequence: CASSQDLSGKINTEAFF.

The chain carries TRBV19 and TRBJ1-6; a possible D gene is TRBD1 (5 bases). Germline V CDR1 and CDR2: LNHDA, SQIVND (reference sequence). The CDR3 has 16 residues. V was trimmed by 7 bases and J by 2 bases, leaving 15 bases between them. CDR3 sequence (DNA): TGTGCCAGTATCACGAAACAGGTTCCCTATAATTCACCCCTCCACTTT. Translating it yields CASITKQVPYNSPLHF.

This clonotype was recorded many times. The chain has TRBV3-1 and TRBJ2-1; 13 positions match TRBD2. This CDR3 contains 17 residues. Germline assignment: CDR1 LGHDT and CDR2 YNNKEL (reference sequence). J was trimmed by 8 bases and V by 6 bases; bases with no gene match: 13. This CDR3 is CASRTSSPGLAGHEQFF. In DNA, the CDR3 is TGTGCCAGCAGGACAAGTAGCCCGGGACTAGCGGGGCATGAGCAGTTCTTC.

This clonotype was detected many times. V is TRBV20-1 and J is TRBJ2-2; the match to TRBD2 covers 8 bases. With V trimmed by 1 base and J by 4 bases, 14 bases remained unmatched. Germline V CDR1 and CDR2: DFQATT, SNEGSKA (reference sequence). The length of the CDR3 is 18 residues. Here the CDR3 DNA reads TGCAGTGCTAGAGGGCTACATACGGGGGGGGGGAGCACCGGGGAGCTGTTTTTT. Translation: CSARGLHTGGGSTGELFF.

With regard to this clonotype: A far larger clone is just one base off, so this is likely a read error. CDR3 nucleotide sequence: TGCAGCGTTGCTAGGGCTAGCGGGAGTCGGAATGAGCAGTACTTC. This sequence encodes CSVARASGSRNEQYF. The chain carries TRBV29-1 and TRBJ2-7; TRBD2 agrees at 10 bases. J lost 7 bases, V lost 4 bases, and 13 bases had no gene match. Germline values: CDR1 SQVTM, CDR2 ANQGSEA. The CDR3 is 15 residues long.